A selection of T cell receptor beta chains follows, all from one sample in a study of long-term antiretroviral therapy in people with HIV. Assay: immunoSEQ multiplex PCR; the TCRdb copy retains only in-frame clones and omits some. The sample lists tens of thousands of clones; more than 90% were seen once. Here the sequenced sample was unsorted PBMCs, taken 6.3 years after starting antiretroviral therapy. The receptors shown here come from a man under 40 with HIV. The CDR3 runs from the conserved cysteine through the conserved F or W. D genes are given only for firm matches. A row's size may be missing; if present it is once, few, many or a size class.

clone size: NA; D gene: TRBD1; V gene: TRBV5-5; J gene: TRBJ1-1; CDR3 protein: CASSIQGVSTEAFF; CDR3 DNA: TGTGCCAGCAGCATACAGGGGGTATCCACTGAAGCTTTCTTT
clone size: NA; D gene: TRBD2; V gene: TRBV4-3; J gene: TRBJ2-7; CDR3 protein: CASSQVGLGDYEQYF; CDR3 DNA: TGCGCCAGCAGCCAAGTCGGACTAGGGGACTACGAGCAGTACTTC
clone size: once; D gene: NA; V gene: TRBV23-1; J gene: TRBJ2-5; CDR3 protein: CASSQGVGLEETQYF; CDR3 DNA: TGCGCCAGCAGTCAAGGGGTGGGCCTAGAAGAGACCCAGTACTTC
clone size: NA; D gene: TRBD1; V gene: TRBV29-1; J gene: TRBJ1-2; CDR3 protein: CSVATGTYGYTF; CDR3 DNA: TGCAGCGTTGCGACAGGGACCTATGGCTACACCTTC
clone size: NA; D gene: TRBD2; V gene: TRBV27; J gene: TRBJ2-7; CDR3 protein: CASSSLWGTRASYEQYF; CDR3 DNA: TGTGCCAGCAGTTCCCTGTGGGGGACTAGGGCGAGCTACGAGCAGTACTTC
clone size: NA; D gene: NA; V gene: TRBV2; J gene: TRBJ2-5; CDR3 protein: CASSESDWVVLETQYF; CDR3 DNA: TGTGCCAGCAGTGAATCGGACTGGGTCGTATTAGAGACCCAGTACTTC
clone size: NA; D gene: TRBD2; V gene: TRBV5-4; J gene: TRBJ2-2; CDR3 protein: CASSLPSGNTGELFF; CDR3 DNA: TGTGCCAGCAGCTTGCCTAGCGGCAACACCGGGGAGCTGTTTTTT
clone size: once; D gene: TRBD1; V gene: TRBV15; J gene: TRBJ1-2; CDR3 protein: CATSPGQEPYGYTF; CDR3 DNA: TGTGCCACCAGCCCGGGACAGGAGCCCTATGGCTACACCTTC
clone size: NA; D gene: NA; V gene: TRBV10-3; J gene: TRBJ1-6; CDR3 protein: CAISDGGLGSPLHF; CDR3 DNA: TGTGCCATCAGTGACGGGGGCCTCGGTTCACCCCTCCACTTT
clone size: once; D gene: TRBD1; V gene: TRBV30; J gene: TRBJ2-7; CDR3 protein: CACLGDSTYEQYF; CDR3 DNA: TGTGCCTGTTTGGGGGACAGCACCTACGAGCAGTACTTC
clone size: NA; D gene: NA; V gene: TRBV6-5; J gene: TRBJ2-3; CDR3 protein: CASSYGLNTDTQYF; CDR3 DNA: TGTGCCAGCAGTTACGGGCTGAACACAGATACGCAGTATTTT
clone size: NA; D gene: TRBD1; V gene: TRBV7-9; J gene: TRBJ1-3; CDR3 protein: CASSSHYRGISGNTIYF; CDR3 DNA: TGTGCCAGCAGCTCGCACTACAGGGGCATCTCTGGAAACACCATATATTTT
clone size: NA; D gene: NA; V gene: TRBV2; J gene: TRBJ2-5; CDR3 protein: CASKIQETQYF; CDR3 DNA: TGTGCCAGCAAAATCCAAGAGACCCAGTACTTC